Presented here are 21 T cell receptor beta chains from one specimen sequenced in a study of cytomegalovirus exposure and HLA in healthy donors. A multiplex PCR was run with 60 Vbeta primers and 13 Jbeta primers. Assay used: immunoSEQ multiplex PCR; TCRdb lists only in-frame clones, some missing. The sample includes 130,000 to 150,000 clones, 60% to 80% of them seen just once. The sample was PBMCs. The receptor source for this set is a male donor in good health and CMV-seronegative.

This clone has just a few counts. J is TRBJ2-2 and V is TRBV7-8; TRBD2 matches at 11 bases. Losses at the gene ends were 1 base for V and 6 bases for J; bases not matched to a gene: 16. In germline, CDR1 is SGHVS, CDR2 FQNEAQ. CDR3 size: 20 residues. The CDR3, as DNA: TGTGCCAGCAGCTTAGTTGGGGGCGCTAGCGGGAGGCGGGAACCCGGGGAGCTGTTTTTT. It encodes CASSLVGGASGRREPGELFF. The full variable domain, in which reference TRBV7-8 and TRBJ2-2 provide the parts outside the CDR3, is GAGVSQSPRYKVAKRGQDVALRCDPISGHVSLFWYQQALGQGPEFLTYFQNEAQLDKSGLPSDRFFAERPEGSVSTLKIQRTQQEDSAVYLCASSLVGGASGRREPGELFFGEGSRLTVL.

The J gene is TRBJ2-1, the V gene TRBV11-2; 8 bases match TRBD2. The germline CDR1 and CDR2 sequences are SGHAT and FQNNGV. This CDR3 contains 16 residues. V lost 1 base and J lost 4; bases outside the gene matches: 6. CDR3 DNA: TGTGCCAGCAGCTTAGTAGCGGGAAATCAATACAATGAGCAGTTCTTC. It is translated as CASSLVAGNQYNEQFF.

This clone came up once. The V gene is TRBV5-1, the J gene TRBJ1-1; TRBD1 agrees at 8 bases. Per germline, CDR1 SGHRS and CDR2 YFSETQ. CDR3 length: 15 amino acids. V lost 7 bases, J lost 0 bases, and 8 bases stayed unmatched. CDR3 in amino acids: CASVGQEGMNTEAFF. CDR3 bases: TGCGCCAGCGTGGGACAGGAGGGGATGAACACTGAAGCTTTCTTT.

The sample holds one count of this clone. The V gene is TRBV2, the J gene TRBJ1-2, with D possibly TRBD1 on 6 matching bases. From germline, CDR1 is SNHLY and CDR2 FYNNEI. V gave up 6 bases and J gave up 4 bases, with 9 bases separating them. CDR3 length: 12 amino acids. CDR3 in DNA: TGTGCCAGCAGGCTGGACAGCTATGGCTACACCTTC. This encodes CASRLDSYGYTF. The full variable domain, completed using reference TRBV2 and TRBJ1-2, is EPEVTQTPSHQVTQMGQEVILRCVPISNHLYFYWYRQILGQKVEFLVSFYNNEISEKSEIFDDQFSVERPDGSNFTLKIRSTKLEDSAMYFCASRLDSYGYTFGSGTRLTVV.

The chain is built from TRBV19 and TRBJ1-5; TRBD1 aligns across 9 bases. CDR3 length equals 15 residues. CDR1 and CDR2 from the germline V gene are LNHDA and SQIVND (reference sequence). V dropped 5 bases and J dropped 4; count of bases not matched to a gene: 6. CDR3 bases: TGTGCCAGTAGTCAGGGGGGACAGGGTAATCAGCCCCAGCATTTT. Protein: CASSQGGQGNQPQHF.

The V and J genes are TRBV7-6 and TRBJ2-3; 9 bases agree with TRBD2. Looked up from germline, CDR1 is SGHVS and CDR2 is FNYEAQ. J was trimmed by 3 bases and V by 2 bases; bases with no gene match: 3. The CDR3 extends over 15 amino acids. This chain's CDR3 is CASSLSAGGTDTQYF. CDR3 DNA sequence: TGTGCCAGCAGCTTATCAGCGGGGGGTACAGATACGCAGTATTTT.

The genes are TRBV5-6 and TRBJ1-6; D is perhaps TRBD1 (5 bases). Germline CDR1 and CDR2: SGHDT and YYEEEE. Trimming removed 2 bases at V and 3 bases at J, with 9 bases between. The CDR3 extends over 15 amino acids. The CDR3 DNA reads as TGTGCCAGCAGCTTCGACAGAGTCTATAATTCACCCCTCCACTTT. Translated: CASSFDRVYNSPLHF.

This chain links TRBV18 with TRBJ1-1; a possible D gene is TRBD1 (5 bases). Germline V gene lookup returns CDR1 KGHSH and CDR2 LQKENI. CDR3 length equals 15 residues. Trimming cost V 0 bases and J 8 bases, with 16 bases left between them. The CDR3, as DNA: TGTGCCAGCTCACCACCTCTAGGGGAAGGGGTCGAAGCTTTCTTT. Its translation is CASSPPLGEGVEAFF.

This chain connects TRBV7-2 to TRBJ2-3; 8 positions match TRBD1. V lost 7 bases and J lost 3; bases outside the gene matches: 3. Germline V gene sequence: CDR1 SGHTA, CDR2 FQGNSA. CDR3 length equals 13 residues. CDR3 protein: CASKDRVTDTQYF. The CDR3 region has the DNA TGTGCCAGCAAGGACAGGGTAACAGATACGCAGTATTTT.

V is TRBV6-5 and J is TRBJ2-5; weak D call: TRBD2 (6 bases). The J call could be wrong; TRBJ2-7 is a better fit for the DNA end. There are 14 residues in the CDR3. The V gene's germline CDR1 is MNHEY and CDR2 SVGAGI. The CDR3 sequence: CASSYFGGNYEQYF. The CDR3 nucleotides are TGTGCCAGCAGTTACTTCGGAGGGAACTACGAGCAGTACTTC.

The genes are TRBV30 and TRBJ2-3, with 8 bases identical to TRBD2. Germline CDR1 GTSNPN, CDR2 SVGIG (reference sequence). V lost 5 bases and J lost 4; bases outside the gene matches: 8. The CDR3 covers 14 residues. In DNA form, the CDR3 reads TGTGCCTGGGTTTCGGGGGGGACGGCAGATACGCAGTATTTT. Protein product: CAWVSGGTADTQYF.

The genes are TRBV5-1 and TRBJ1-4, with 11 bases that match TRBD1. The germline CDR1 and CDR2 sequences are SGHRS and YFSETQ. V shed 4 bases, J shed 8 bases, and the junction held 4 bases outside the gene matches. The length of the CDR3 is 14 residues. The CDR3 DNA sequence: TGCGCCAGCAGCGAGGACAGGGGGCGCGAAAAACTGTTTTTT. It translates to CASSEDRGREKLFF.

This sequence joins TRBV4-1 and TRBJ2-7; 8 bases agree with TRBD1. The CDR3 runs to 13 residues. After removal of 4 bases from V and 3 bases from J, the junction contained 2 bases not matched to a gene. The germline V gene has CDR1 MGHRA and CDR2 YSYEKL. CDR3 in DNA: TGCGCCAGCAGCCTCGGACAGGGCTACGAGCAGTACTTC. It specifies CASSLGQGYEQYF.

The chain joins TRBV7-2 to TRBJ2-7, with 7 bases matching TRBD2. This CDR3 has 14 residues. Unmatched junction bases numbered 8, after V lost 3 bases and J lost 6 bases. Germline V gene data show CDR1 as SGHTA and CDR2 as FQGNSA. In DNA form, the CDR3 reads TGTGCCAGCAGCTTGGGGCGGGAGTACGGCGAGCAGTACTTC. It translates to CASSLGREYGEQYF.

The chain couples TRBV5-1 to TRBJ1-6; 9 bases align to TRBD1. Germline loops: CDR1 SGHRS, CDR2 YFSETQ. Trimming cost V 2 bases and J 10 bases; bases outside gene matches: 7. The CDR3 is made up of 15 amino acids. The CDR3 is CASSLTGGGGSPLHF. Written as DNA, the CDR3 is TGCGCCAGCAGCTTAACAGGGGGCGGAGGGTCACCCCTCCACTTT.

The chain has TRBV30 and TRBJ2-7; tentatively, D is TRBD2 (5 bases). Trimming left V 3 bases short and J 0 bases short, with 15 bases between. The CDR3 is made up of 15 amino acids. Germline-derived CDR1 and CDR2 are GTSNPN and SVGIG (reference sequence). This CDR3 is CAWRRTATPSYEQYF. The CDR3 nucleotides are TGTGCCTGGAGAAGGACTGCTACACCCTCCTACGAGCAGTACTTC.

V and J are TRBV2 and TRBJ1-4, with 8 bases fitting TRBD1. This CDR3 is built from 16 residues. J was trimmed by 7 bases and V by 7 bases; bases with no gene match: 14. The V gene's germline CDR1 is SNHLY and CDR2 FYNNEI. The CDR3 reads CASNALGGQGSEKLFF. CDR3 bases: TGTGCCAGCAATGCCCTTGGTGGACAGGGTAGTGAAAAACTGTTTTTT.

The chain couples TRBV11-2 to TRBJ1-2; a weak D match, TRBD1 (6 bases). V lost 0 bases and J 7 bases, leaving 15 bases between the germline ends. Germline V CDR1 and CDR2: SGHAT, FQNNGV. The CDR3 sequence is 15 residues long. The CDR3 loop is CASSLERQGIGGYTF. The CDR3 DNA is TGTGCCAGCAGCTTAGAGAGGCAGGGGATAGGTGGCTACACCTTC.

This chain joins TRBV5-1 and TRBJ2-1; 7 bases match TRBD2. The CDR3 totals 16 residues. Per the germline V gene, CDR1 is SGHRS and CDR2 is YFSETQ. J was trimmed by 2 bases and V by 4 bases; bases with no gene match: 9. Here the CDR3 DNA reads TGCGCCAGCAGCGCACAGACTAGCCTGACCTACAATGAGCAGTTCTTC. It encodes CASSAQTSLTYNEQFF.

V and J are TRBV19 and TRBJ1-2, with D perhaps TRBD1 (5 bases). Deletions cut 1 base from V and 2 bases from J, with 8 bases between. The CDR3 runs 14 residues. In germline, CDR1 is LNHDA, CDR2 SQIVND (reference sequence). The CDR3 is CASSIVRGNYGYTF. The CDR3 DNA sequence: TGTGCCAGTAGTATAGTTCGGGGGAACTATGGCTACACCTTC.

This clone was recorded a few times. The chain recombines TRBV29-1 with TRBJ2-5, with 15 bases that match TRBD2. The junction had 13 bases not matched to a gene; V was cut back by 7 bases and J by 1 base. The CDR3 is 18 amino acids. Germline V gives CDR1 SQVTM, CDR2 ANQGSEA. CDR3 DNA sequence: TGCAGCGCTGTTTTACCGGGACTAGCGGGAGGAGGCCAAGAGACCCAGTACTTC. This gives the protein CSAVLPGLAGGGQETQYF.